One sample yielded the 15 T cell receptor beta chains listed below, sequenced in a study of early T cells in non-severe SARS-CoV-2 infection. TCRdb redid the calling of the 5' RACE reads with MiXCR, one entry per CDR3 protein. The sample yields tens of thousands of distinct CDR3 sequences, 5% to 7% seen once. Sequences were obtained from whole blood. These receptors all stem from an adult who was a healthcare worker with PCR-confirmed SARS-CoV-2 infection or an uninfected control (not recorded which).

In this sample, this clonotype turned up many times. This chain connects TRBV7-9 to TRBJ1-1; TRBD1 agrees at 8 bases. V was pared by 3 bases and J by 3 bases, with 6 bases of the junction left unmatched. The CDR3 extends over 15 amino acids. CDR1 and CDR2 from the germline V gene are SEHNR and FQNEAQ (reference sequence). The CDR3 sequence is CASSLGTGGYTEAFF. The CDR3 DNA follows: TGTGCCAGCAGCTTGGGAACAGGGGGTTACACTGAAGCTTTCTTT.

This clonotype was seen repeatedly, ten times or more. This sequence joins TRBV7-9 and TRBJ2-2; 7 bases are shared with TRBD1. V lost 5 bases, J lost 1 base, and 7 bases stayed unmatched. The CDR3 runs to 16 residues. The V gene's germline CDR1 is SEHNR and CDR2 FQNEAQ (reference sequence). This CDR3 reads CASSLSGTENTGELFF. The CDR3 DNA follows: TGTGCCAGCAGCCTGTCCGGGACAGAGAACACCGGGGAGCTGTTTTTT. Full variable domain (missing parts from reference TRBV7-9 and TRBJ2-2): DTGVSQNPRHKITKRGQNVTFRCDPISEHNRLYWYRQTLGQGPEFLTYFQNEAQLEKSRLLSDRFSAERPKGSFSTLEIQRTEQGDSAMYLCASSLSGTENTGELFFGEGSRLTVL.

This sequence joins TRBV28 and TRBJ2-7; D perhaps matches TRBD1 (7 bases). The germline V gene encodes CDR1 MDHEN and CDR2 SYDVKM. The CDR3 runs 14 residues. Trimming removed 3 bases from V and 6 bases from J, with 15 bases in between. The CDR3 region has the DNA TGTGCCAGCAGTTTCGGCAGGGGGGCACTCGAGCAGTACTTC. As protein: CASSFGRGALEQYF. Complete variable domain (other parts from reference TRBV28 and TRBJ2-7): DVKVTQSSRYLVKRTGEKVFLECVQDMDHENMFWYRQDPGLGLRLIYFSYDVKMKEKGDIPEGYSVSREKKERFSLILESASTNQTSMYLCASSFGRGALEQYFGPGTRLTVT.

The chain employs TRBV11-2 and TRBJ2-1; 7 bases match TRBD2. Trimming cost V 2 bases and J 3 bases; bases outside gene matches: 4. The CDR3 is made up of 15 amino acids. Germline loops: CDR1 SGHAT, CDR2 FQNNGV. CDR3 DNA sequence: TGTGCCAGCAGCTTAAGACTAGCAGGCTACAATGAGCAGTTCTTC. Its protein is CASSLRLAGYNEQFF.

Details on this clonotype: A much larger clone differs by one base, so this may be a read error. The chain joins TRBV11-2 to TRBJ2-2, with TRBD2 matching over 9 bases. The germline V gene has CDR1 SGHAT and CDR2 FQNNGV. The CDR3 length is 16 residues. V lost 5 bases, J lost 5 bases, and 9 bases stayed unmatched. The CDR3, as DNA: TGTGCCAGCAGCGAAAGGACTAGCGCTAGGACCGGGGAGCTGTTTTTT. This gives the protein CASSERTSARTGELFF.

This clonotype was found many times. V and J are TRBV11-2 and TRBJ2-5; the match to TRBD2 covers 9 bases. V lost 5 bases, J lost 5 bases, and 3 bases stayed unmatched. The germline V gene encodes CDR1 SGHAT and CDR2 FQNNGV. The CDR3 runs to 13 residues. CDR3 coding DNA: TGTGCCAGCAGCCCTAGCGGGGTGGAGACCCAGTACTTC. Amino acid sequence: CASSPSGVETQYF.

This clonotype was observed a handful of times. J is TRBJ2-7 and V is TRBV10-2; weak D call: TRBD1 (6 bases). The V gene's germline CDR1 is WSHSY and CDR2 SAAADI. The CDR3 has 14 residues. V gave up 6 bases and J gave up 3 bases, with 15 bases separating them. The CDR3 is CASRDRRVYYEQYF. The DNA for the CDR3 is TGCGCCAGCAGAGACAGGAGAGTTTACTACGAGCAGTACTTC.

The table lists this clonotype with many counts. The chain uses TRBV30 and TRBJ2-3; D remains unclear. The CDR3 extends over 13 amino acids. Germline V gives CDR1 GTSNPN, CDR2 SVGIG (reference sequence). Deletions cut 0 bases from V and 4 bases from J, with 8 bases between. The CDR3 reads CAWSVRRADTQYF. As DNA, the CDR3 is TGTGCCTGGAGTGTCAGGCGTGCAGATACGCAGTATTTT.

This clonotype came up a few times. CDR3 bases: TGCAGCGTTGAAGAGTTGGGACTGCCCCAGTACTTC. Translated, it gives CSVEELGLPQYF. V and J are TRBV29-1 and TRBJ2-5; perhaps TRBD2 as D (6 bases). Germline CDR1 is SQVTM and CDR2 is ANQGSEA. The CDR3 covers 12 residues. V gave up 0 bases and J gave up 9 bases, with 11 bases separating them.

This clonotype was seen more than once but under ten times. V is TRBV30 and J is TRBJ2-7, with 9 bases identical to TRBD1. Germline trimming cut 2 bases from V and 7 bases from J; bases unmatched to any gene: 6. The V gene's germline CDR1 is GTSNPN and CDR2 SVGIG (reference sequence). This CDR3 comprises 13 residues. The CDR3 DNA sequence: TGTGCCTGGAGTCAGGACAGGGGTGTTGAGCAGTACTTC. Translation gives CAWSQDRGVEQYF.

The table lists this clonotype with many counts. The chain recombines TRBV20-1 with TRBJ1-5; D gene uncertain. Germline CDR1 is DFQATT and CDR2 is SNEGSKA (reference sequence). The CDR3 is made up of 12 amino acids. The V and J ends lost 1 base and 0 bases respectively, with 1 base between them. In nucleotides, the CDR3 is TGCAGTGCTAGAGTTAGCAATCAGCCCCAGCATTTT. Its translation: CSARVSNQPQHF.

CDR3 loop: CASSVAENTEAFF. The CDR3 DNA sequence: TGTGCCAGCAGTGTCGCAGAGAACACTGAAGCTTTCTTT. The rearrangement uses TRBV2 and TRBJ1-1; the D is unclear. Trimming stripped 4 bases from V and 1 base from J, with 7 bases between. CDR3 length equals 13 residues. CDR1 and CDR2 from the germline V gene are SNHLY and FYNNEI. The full variable domain, its missing parts supplied by reference TRBV2 and TRBJ1-1, is EPEVTQTPSHQVTQMGQEVILRCVPISNHLYFYWYRQILGQKVEFLVSFYNNEISEKSEIFDDQFSVERPDGSNFTLKIRSTKLEDSAMYFCASSVAENTEAFFGQGTRLTVV.

Written as DNA, the CDR3 is TGCGCCAGCAGCCCCCGGGGGGCTGAGCAGTTCTTC. This codes for CASSPRGAEQFF. The J gene is TRBJ2-1, the V gene TRBV5-1; D possibly corresponds to TRBD2 (7 bases). This CDR3 region has 12 residues. Germline loops: CDR1 SGHRS, CDR2 YFSETQ. V lost 4 bases and J lost 9, with 11 bases in between. The variable domain in full, completed from reference TRBV5-1 and TRBJ2-1, reads KAGVTQTPRYLIKTRGQQVTLSCSPISGHRSVSWYQQTPGQGLQFLFEYFSETQRNKGNFPGRFSGRQFSNSRSEMNVSTLELGDSALYLCASSPRGAEQFFGPGTRLTVL.

The chain recombines TRBV5-6 with TRBJ1-6, with D perhaps matching TRBD1 (5 bases). CDR3 length equals 15 residues. V was trimmed by 0 bases and J by 7 bases, leaving 11 bases between them. Germline CDR1 SGHDT, CDR2 YYEEEE. This chain's CDR3 is CASSLDRDWNSPLHF. CDR3 bases: TGTGCCAGCAGCTTGGACCGGGACTGGAATTCACCCCTCCACTTT.

In its sample, this clonotype was seen a few times. The chain has TRBV24-1 and TRBJ1-2; 9 bases agree with TRBD1. The CDR3 totals 16 residues. With 7 bases clipped from V and 6 bases from J, the junction kept 14 bases outside the gene matches. Per the germline V gene, CDR1 is KGHDR and CDR2 is SFDVKD. CDR3 DNA: TGTGCCACCAGGCCTGCTGCCGGGACAGGGTATGATGGCTACACCTTC. Its translation is CATRPAAGTGYDGYTF.